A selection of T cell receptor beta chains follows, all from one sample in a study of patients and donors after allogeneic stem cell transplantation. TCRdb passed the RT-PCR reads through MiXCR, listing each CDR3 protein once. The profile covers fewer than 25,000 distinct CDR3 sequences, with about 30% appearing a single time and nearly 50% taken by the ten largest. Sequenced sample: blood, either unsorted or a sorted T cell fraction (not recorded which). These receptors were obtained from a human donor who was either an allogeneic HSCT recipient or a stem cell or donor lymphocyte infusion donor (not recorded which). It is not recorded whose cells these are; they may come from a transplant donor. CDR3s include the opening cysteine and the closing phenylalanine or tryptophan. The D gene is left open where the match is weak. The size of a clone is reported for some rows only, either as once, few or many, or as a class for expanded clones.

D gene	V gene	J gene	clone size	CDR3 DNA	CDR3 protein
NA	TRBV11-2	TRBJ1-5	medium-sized	TGTGCCAGCAGCTCAAGGGCAGGAGGGAAACAGCCCCAGCATTTT	CASSSRAGGKQPQHF
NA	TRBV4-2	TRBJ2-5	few	TGTGCCAGCAGCCAAGAACGGACTAAAGAGACCCAGTACTTC	CASSQERTKETQYF
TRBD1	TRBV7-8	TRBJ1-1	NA	TGTGCCAGCAGCCCCCGGACAGGAGGGAACACTGAAGCTTTCTTT	CASSPRTGGNTEAFF
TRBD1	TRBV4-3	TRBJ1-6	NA	TGCGCCAGCAGCCAAGATCTGGGACAGGAACCCCTCCACTTT	CASSQDLGQEPLHF
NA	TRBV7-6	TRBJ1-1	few	TGTGCCAGCAGCTTCGACAGCCGCGGGGCTACTGAAGCTTTCTTT	CASSFDSRGATEAFF
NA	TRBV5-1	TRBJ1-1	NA	TGCGCCAGCAGCCGGACCTCGCCCGACACTGAAGCTTTCTTT	CASSRTSPDTEAFF
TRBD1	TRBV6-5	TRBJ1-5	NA	TGTGCCAGCAGTTACTCTCGGGACAGGGGTAATCAGCCCCAGCATTTT	CASSYSRDRGNQPQHF
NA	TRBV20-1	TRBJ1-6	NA	TGCAGTGCCCGGACCGGGGGGAATTCACCCCTCCACTTT	CSARTGGNSPLHF
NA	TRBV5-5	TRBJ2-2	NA	TGTGCCAGCAGCTTGGGCCTGAACACCGGGGAGCTGTTTTTT	CASSLGLNTGELFF
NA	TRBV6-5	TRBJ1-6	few	TGTGCCAGCAGTTACTCGAGAGGCACCAATTCACCCCTCCACTTT	CASSYSRGTNSPLHF
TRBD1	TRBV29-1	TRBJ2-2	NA	TGCAGCACGTTGGACAGGGCGAACACCGGGGAGCTGTTTTTT	CSTLDRANTGELFF
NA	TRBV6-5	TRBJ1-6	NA	TGTGCCAGCAGTTCGAACAGGGCCCGAGGCAATTCACCCCTCCACTTT	CASSSNRARGNSPLHF
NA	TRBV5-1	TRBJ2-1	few	TGCGCCAGCAGCTTGACACTAGCCTTAAACAATGAGCAGTTCTTC	CASSLTLALNNEQFF
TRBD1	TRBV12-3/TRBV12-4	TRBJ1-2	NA	TGTGCCAGCACTCCGGGACAGAGTCTTTATGGCTACACCTTC	CASTPGQSLYGYTF
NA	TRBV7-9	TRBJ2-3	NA	TGTGCCAGCACCATAACTCGCGAGCTTAGCACAGATACGCAGTATTTT	CASTITRELSTDTQYF
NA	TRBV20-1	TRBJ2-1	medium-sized	TGCAGTGAACTAGTTCACAATGAGCAGTTCTTC	CSELVHNEQFF
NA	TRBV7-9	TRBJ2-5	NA	TGTGCCAGCAGCTACACAGGCGGTCAAGAGACCCAGTACTTC	CASSYTGGQETQYF
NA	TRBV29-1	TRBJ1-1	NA	TGCAGCGTTGACGAGTTTAACACTGAAGCTTTCTTT	CSVDEFNTEAFF
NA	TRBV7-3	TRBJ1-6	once	TGTGCCAGCAGCTTAAGGGGCAAAAGCTCCTATAATTCACCCCTCCACTTT	CASSLRGKSSYNSPLHF
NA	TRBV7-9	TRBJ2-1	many	TGTGCCAGCAGCTTCTCCCATGAGCAGTTCTTC	CASSFSHEQFF
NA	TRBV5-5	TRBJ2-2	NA	TGTGCCAGCAGCTTGGAAGTTGGGACGCCTACCGGGGAGCTGTTTTTT	CASSLEVGTPTGELFF
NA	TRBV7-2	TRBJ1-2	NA	TGTGCCAGCAGCCTTATACAGGGTCGGGGCTACACCTTC	CASSLIQGRGYTF
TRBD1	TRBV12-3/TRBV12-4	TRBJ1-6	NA	TGTGCCAGCAGTCTCAGACAGGGAAATTCACCCCTCCACTTT	CASSLRQGNSPLHF
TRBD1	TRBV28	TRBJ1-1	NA	TGTGCCAGCAGTTTACCGGGACAGTTGAACACTGAAGCTTTCTTT	CASSLPGQLNTEAFF
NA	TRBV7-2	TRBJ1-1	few	TGTGCCAGCAGCTTAAGGCAGCAGAACACTGAAGCTTTCTTT	CASSLRQQNTEAFF
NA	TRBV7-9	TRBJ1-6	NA	TGTGCCAGCAGCTTGTGGCTTACAGGTCTTTATAATTCACCCCTCCACTTT	CASSLWLTGLYNSPLHF
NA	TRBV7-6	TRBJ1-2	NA	TGTGCCAACAGCGCGAGGCTTGGGGCAAGCTATGGCTACACCTTC	CANSARLGASYGYTF
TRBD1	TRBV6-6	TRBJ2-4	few	TGTGCCAGCAGCAGACCGGGACAGGGCCTGGGGCACATTCAGTACTTC	CASSRPGQGLGHIQYF
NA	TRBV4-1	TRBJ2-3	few	TGCGCCAGCAGCCAAGATGGGGGGACTTTTTTCCTCACAGATACGCAGTATTTT	CASSQDGGTFFLTDTQYF
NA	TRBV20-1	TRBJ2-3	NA	TGCAGTGCTAGAGATCGGGGGGCTTGGACAGATACGCAGTATTTT	CSARDRGAWTDTQYF
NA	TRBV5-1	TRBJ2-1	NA	TGCGCCAGCAGCTTGGAGGGACCTTACAATGAGCAGTTCTTC	CASSLEGPYNEQFF
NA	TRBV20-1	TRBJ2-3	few	TGCAGTGCTAGCAGGATCCGGGGGCCAGATACGCAGTATTTT	CSASRIRGPDTQYF
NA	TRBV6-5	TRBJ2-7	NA	TGTGCCAGCAGTTACTCGGTAGGAAGGGGCTCCTACGAGCAGTACTTC	CASSYSVGRGSYEQYF
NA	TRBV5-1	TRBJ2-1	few	TGCGCCAGTTTCGACTCCTACAATGAGCAGTTCTTC	CASFDSYNEQFF
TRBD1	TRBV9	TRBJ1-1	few	TGTGCCAGCAGCGTAGGACAGGGGGGATTGGCTGAAGCTTTCTTT	CASSVGQGGLAEAFF
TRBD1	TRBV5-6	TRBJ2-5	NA	TGTGCCAGCAGCACATGGACAGGGGCTGAGACCCAGTACTTC	CASSTWTGAETQYF
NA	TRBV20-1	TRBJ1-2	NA	TGCAGTGCTAGAGAAACCGGGACACCTAACTATGGCTACACCTTC	CSARETGTPNYGYTF
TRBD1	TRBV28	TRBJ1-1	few	TGTGCCAGCAGTTCCCCCAGGGGGGAGAACACTGAAGCTTTCTTT	CASSSPRGENTEAFF
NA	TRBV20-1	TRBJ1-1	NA	TGCAGTGCCACCCCCGGGGCAGGGATACCGAACACTGAAGCTTTCTTT	CSATPGAGIPNTEAFF
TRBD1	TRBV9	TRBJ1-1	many	TGTGCCAGCAGCGGAACAGGGGGCACTGAAGCTTTCTTT	CASSGTGGTEAFF
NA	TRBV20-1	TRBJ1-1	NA	TGCAGTGCCCCCTCAAGAAACACTGAAGCTTTCTTT	CSAPSRNTEAFF
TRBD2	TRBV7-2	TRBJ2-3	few	TGTGCCAGCAGCCCCCGGGGGGGGGCAGATACGCAGTATTTT	CASSPRGGADTQYF
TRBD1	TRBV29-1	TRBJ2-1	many	TGCAGCGTAGGACAGGGGGTGGGTGAGCAGTTCTTC	CSVGQGVGEQFF
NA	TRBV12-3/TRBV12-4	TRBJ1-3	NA	TGTGCCAGCAGTCCAGGGATCTCTGGAAACACCATATATTTT	CASSPGISGNTIYF
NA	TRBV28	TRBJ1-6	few	TGTGCTCGGGACTTCGATAATTCACCCCTCCACTTT	CARDFDNSPLHF
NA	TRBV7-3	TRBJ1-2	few	TGTGCCAGCAGAATAAGAGGGAGGGCCTGCGGCTACACCTTC	CASRIRGRACGYTF
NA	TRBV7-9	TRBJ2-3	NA	TGTGCCAGCAGCCCTCGCGGGTTTGGGGGGACAACAGATACGCAGTATTTT	CASSPRGFGGTTDTQYF
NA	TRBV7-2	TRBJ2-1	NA	TGTGCCAGCAGCTTAGGGCCCCTAGGGGGGTACAATGAGCAGTTCTTC	CASSLGPLGGYNEQFF
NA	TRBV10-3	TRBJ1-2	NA	TGTGCCATCCCCAAGGGGGTCTATGGCTACACCTTC	CAIPKGVYGYTF
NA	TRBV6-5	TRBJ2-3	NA	TGTGCCAGCAGTTACCAATTCACAGATACGCAGTATTTT	CASSYQFTDTQYF
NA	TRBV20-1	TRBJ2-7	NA	TGCAGTGCTAGAGATTATCGATTGTCGAGGAACGAGCAGTACTTC	CSARDYRLSRNEQYF
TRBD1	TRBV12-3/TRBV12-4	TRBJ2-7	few	TGTGCCAGCAGTTTAGGACAGGGAAGTTCCTACGAGCAGTACTTC	CASSLGQGSSYEQYF
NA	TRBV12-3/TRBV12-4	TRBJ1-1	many	TGTGCCAGCAGTTTAGCAGGGGACACTGAAGCTTTCTTT	CASSLAGDTEAFF
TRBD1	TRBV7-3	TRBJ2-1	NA	TGTGCCAGCAGCCAGGGGGCTAGCTCCTACAATGAGCAGTTCTTC	CASSQGASSYNEQFF
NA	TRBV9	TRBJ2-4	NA	TGTGCCAGCAGCGTAGACCCCGGGACACATCTCGAAAACATTCAGTACTTC	CASSVDPGTHLENIQYF
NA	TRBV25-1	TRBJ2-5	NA	TGTGCCAGCAGTGCCGACGGGACAAAAGAGACCCAGTACTTC	CASSADGTKETQYF
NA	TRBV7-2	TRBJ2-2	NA	TGTGCCAGCAGCTTAGATAGGCCGGGGGAGCTGTTTTTT	CASSLDRPGELFF